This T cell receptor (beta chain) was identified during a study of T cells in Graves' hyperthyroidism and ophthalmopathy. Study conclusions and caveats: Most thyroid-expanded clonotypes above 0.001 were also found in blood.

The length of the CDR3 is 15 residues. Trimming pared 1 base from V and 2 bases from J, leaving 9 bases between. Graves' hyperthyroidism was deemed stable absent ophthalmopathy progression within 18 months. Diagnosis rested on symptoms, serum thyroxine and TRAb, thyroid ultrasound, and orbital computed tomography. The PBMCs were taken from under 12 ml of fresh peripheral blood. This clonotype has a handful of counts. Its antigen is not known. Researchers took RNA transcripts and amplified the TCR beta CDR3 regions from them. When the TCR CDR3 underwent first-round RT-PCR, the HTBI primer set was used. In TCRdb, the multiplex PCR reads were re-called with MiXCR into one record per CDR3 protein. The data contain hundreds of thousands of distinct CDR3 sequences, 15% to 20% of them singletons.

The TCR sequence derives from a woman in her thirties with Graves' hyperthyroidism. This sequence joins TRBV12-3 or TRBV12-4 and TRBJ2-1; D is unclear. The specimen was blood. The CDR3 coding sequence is TGTGCCAGCAGTTTAGTAGGAGTAGCCTACAATGAGCAGTTCTTC. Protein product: CASSLVGVAYNEQFF.